The source of this T cell receptor (beta chain) is a study of cytomegalovirus exposure and HLA in healthy donors. As for the study in general: There were 88 million or so unique TCRs (from HLA-typed donors) in an early data release.

PCR amplification relied on 60 Vbeta primers (plus 13 Jbeta primers). Assay: immunoSEQ multiplex PCR; the TCRdb copy retains only in-frame clones and omits some. The sample has 100,000 to 150,000 clones, about 81% seen once; the top ten hold approximately 1.8%. This clone has a handful of counts. The CDR3 runs to 15 residues. Germline V lookup: CDR1 MGHDK, CDR2 SYGVNS. The V end was cut by 3 bases, the J end by 1 base, with 12 bases between. Sequenced sample: PBMCs. The TCR comes from a man aged 35-49 years in good health and CMV-seronegative. This sequence joins TRBV25-1 and TRBJ1-1; maybe TRBD1 (5 bases). The CDR3, as DNA: TGTGCCAGCAGTGAGGCAGGCGGGGCGAACACTGAAGCTTTCTTT. Protein: CASSEAGGANTEAFF. The variable domain in full, completed from reference TRBV25-1 and TRBJ1-1, reads EADIYQTPRYLVIGTGKKITLECSQTMGHDKMYWYQQDPGMELHLIHYSYGVNSTEKGDLSSESTVSRIRTEHFPLTLESARPSHTSQYLCASSEAGGANTEAFFGQGTRLTVV.